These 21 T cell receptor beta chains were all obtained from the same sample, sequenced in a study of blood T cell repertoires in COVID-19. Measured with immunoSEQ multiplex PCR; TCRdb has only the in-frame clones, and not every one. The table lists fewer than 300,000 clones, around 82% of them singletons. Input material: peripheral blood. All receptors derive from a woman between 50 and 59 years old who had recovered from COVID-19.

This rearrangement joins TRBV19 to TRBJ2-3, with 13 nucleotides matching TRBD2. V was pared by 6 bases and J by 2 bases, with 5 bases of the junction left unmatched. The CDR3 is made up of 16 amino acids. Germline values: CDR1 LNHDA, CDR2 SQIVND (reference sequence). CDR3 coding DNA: TGTGCCAGTAGAAGGACTAGCGGGGGTTACACAGATACGCAGTATTTT. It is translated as CASRRTSGGYTDTQYF.

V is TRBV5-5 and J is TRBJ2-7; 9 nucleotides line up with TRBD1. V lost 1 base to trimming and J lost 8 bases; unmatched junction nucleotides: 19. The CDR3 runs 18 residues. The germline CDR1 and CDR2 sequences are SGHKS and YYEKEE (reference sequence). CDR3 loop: CASSLQGTGSDSFSKQYF. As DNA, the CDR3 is TGTGCCAGCAGCTTGCAGGGGACAGGGAGCGATTCTTTCTCCAAGCAGTACTTC.

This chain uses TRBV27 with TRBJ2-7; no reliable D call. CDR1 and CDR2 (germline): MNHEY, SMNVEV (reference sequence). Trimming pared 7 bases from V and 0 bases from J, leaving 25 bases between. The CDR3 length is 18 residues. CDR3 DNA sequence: TGTGCCAGCATGGCCAGTAAAAGAGGAACTAATATCTCCTACGAGCAGTACTTC. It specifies CASMASKRGTNISYEQYF.

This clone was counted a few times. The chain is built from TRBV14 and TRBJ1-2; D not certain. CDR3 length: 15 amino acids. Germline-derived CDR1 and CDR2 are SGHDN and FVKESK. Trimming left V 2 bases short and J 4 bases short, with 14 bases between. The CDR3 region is CASSQRVNGLYGYTF. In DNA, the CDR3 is TGTGCCAGCAGCCAACGAGTTAATGGGCTCTATGGCTACACCTTC.

This CDR3 reads CASSLLEFAEQFF. CDR3 DNA sequence: TGTGCCAGCAGCTTACTAGAGTTTGCGGAGCAGTTCTTC. The V and J genes are TRBV7-3 and TRBJ2-1, with D unclear. V lost 2 bases and J 10 bases, leaving 12 bases between the germline ends. There are 13 residues in the CDR3. Germline V gene data show CDR1 as SGHTA and CDR2 as FQGTGA.

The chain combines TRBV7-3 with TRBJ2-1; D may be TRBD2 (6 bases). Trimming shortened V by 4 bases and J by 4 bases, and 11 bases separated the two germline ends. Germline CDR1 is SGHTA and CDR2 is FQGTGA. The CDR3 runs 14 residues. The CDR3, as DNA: TGTGCCAGCAGCTCACCGGGACTGTACAATGAGCAGTTCTTC. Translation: CASSSPGLYNEQFF. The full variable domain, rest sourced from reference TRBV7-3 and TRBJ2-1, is GAGVSQTPSNKVTEKGKYVELRCDPISGHTALYWYRQSLGQGPEFLIYFQGTGAADDSGLPNDRFFAVRPEGSVSTLKIQRTERGDSAVYLCASSSPGLYNEQFFGPGTRLTVL.

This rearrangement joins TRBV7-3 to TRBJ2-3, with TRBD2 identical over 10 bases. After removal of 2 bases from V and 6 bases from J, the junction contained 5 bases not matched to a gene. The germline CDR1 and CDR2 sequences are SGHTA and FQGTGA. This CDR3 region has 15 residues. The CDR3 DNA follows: TGTGCCAGCAGCTTACGTGGGACTAGCGCGGATACGCAGTATTTT. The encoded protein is CASSLRGTSADTQYF.

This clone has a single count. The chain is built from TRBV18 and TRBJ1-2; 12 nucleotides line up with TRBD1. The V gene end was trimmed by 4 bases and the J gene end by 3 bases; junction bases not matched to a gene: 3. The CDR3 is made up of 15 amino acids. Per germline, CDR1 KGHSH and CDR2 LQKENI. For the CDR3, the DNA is TGTGCCAGCTCACTCGGGACAGGGGGCGACTATGGCTACACCTTC. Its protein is CASSLGTGGDYGYTF.

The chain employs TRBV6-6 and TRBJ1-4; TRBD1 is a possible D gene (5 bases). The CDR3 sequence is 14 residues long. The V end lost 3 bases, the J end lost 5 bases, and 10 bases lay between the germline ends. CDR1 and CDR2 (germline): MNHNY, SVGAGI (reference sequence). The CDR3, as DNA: TGTGCCAGCAGTTATGCGACAGCAAATGAAAAACTGTTTTTT. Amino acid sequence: CASSYATANEKLFF.

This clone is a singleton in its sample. The CDR3 is CASSPREGRLMNTEAFF. CDR3 nucleotide sequence: TGTGCCAGCAGCCCGCGGGAGGGGAGGTTAATGAACACTGAAGCTTTCTTT. V and J are TRBV4-2 and TRBJ1-1; a weak D match, TRBD1 (5 bases). This CDR3 has 17 residues. The germline V gene has CDR1 LGHNA and CDR2 YNFKEQ. V gave up 4 bases and J gave up 0 bases, with 18 bases separating them.

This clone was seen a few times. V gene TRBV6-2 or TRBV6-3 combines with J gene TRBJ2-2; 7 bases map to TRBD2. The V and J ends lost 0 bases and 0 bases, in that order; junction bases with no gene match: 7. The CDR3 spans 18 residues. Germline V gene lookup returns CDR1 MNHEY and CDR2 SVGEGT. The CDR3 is CASSYSIASGSNTGELFF. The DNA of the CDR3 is TGTGCCAGCAGTTACTCGATAGCTAGCGGATCGAACACCGGGGAGCTGTTTTTT.

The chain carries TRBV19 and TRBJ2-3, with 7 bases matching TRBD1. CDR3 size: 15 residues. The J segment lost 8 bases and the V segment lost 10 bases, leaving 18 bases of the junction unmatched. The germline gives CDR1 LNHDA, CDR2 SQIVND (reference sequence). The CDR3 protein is CATRDGAGGERTQYF. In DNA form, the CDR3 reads TGTGCCACACGTGATGGGGCAGGGGGAGAACGTACGCAGTATTTT.

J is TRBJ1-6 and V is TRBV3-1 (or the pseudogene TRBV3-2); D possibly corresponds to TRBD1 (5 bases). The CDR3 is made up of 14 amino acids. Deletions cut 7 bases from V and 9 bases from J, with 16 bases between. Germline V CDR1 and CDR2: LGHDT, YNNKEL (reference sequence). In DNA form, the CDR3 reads TGTGCCAGCACCCAGGCGGGGGTCCGTTCACCCCTCCACTTT. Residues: CASTQAGVRSPLHF.

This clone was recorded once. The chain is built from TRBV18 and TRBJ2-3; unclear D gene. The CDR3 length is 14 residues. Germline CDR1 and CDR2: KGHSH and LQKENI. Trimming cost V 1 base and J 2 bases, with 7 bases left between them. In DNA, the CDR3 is TGTGCCAGCTCACCACTTGTTCACACAGATACGCAGTATTTT. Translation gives CASSPLVHTDTQYF.

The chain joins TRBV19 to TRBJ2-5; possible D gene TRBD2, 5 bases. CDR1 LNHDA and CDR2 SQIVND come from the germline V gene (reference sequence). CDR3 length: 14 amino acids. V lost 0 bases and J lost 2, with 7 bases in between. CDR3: CASSIDGLQETQYF. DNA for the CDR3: TGTGCCAGTAGTATAGATGGACTGCAAGAGACCCAGTACTTC.

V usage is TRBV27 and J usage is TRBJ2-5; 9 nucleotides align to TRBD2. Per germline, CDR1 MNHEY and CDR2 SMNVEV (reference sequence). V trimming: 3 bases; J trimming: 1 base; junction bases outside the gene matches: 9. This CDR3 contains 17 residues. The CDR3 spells CASSLGPGTSLQETQYF. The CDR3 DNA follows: TGTGCCAGCAGTTTGGGCCCGGGGACTAGCCTCCAAGAGACCCAGTACTTC.

Here the CDR3 DNA reads TGTGCCAGCCAAAGGGCGGGACAGGGAGGAGAGACCCAGTACTTC. Amino acids: CASQRAGQGGETQYF. The chain employs TRBV18 and TRBJ2-5; 9 positions agree with TRBD1. V lost 8 bases, J lost 4 bases, and 11 bases stayed unmatched. CDR3 length: 15 amino acids. Per the germline V gene, CDR1 is KGHSH and CDR2 is LQKENI.

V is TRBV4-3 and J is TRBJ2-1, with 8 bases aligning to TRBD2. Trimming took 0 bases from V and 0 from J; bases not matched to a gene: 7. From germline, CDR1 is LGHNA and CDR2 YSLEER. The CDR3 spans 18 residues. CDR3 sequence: CASSQEGPSGSSYNEQFF. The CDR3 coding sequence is TGCGCCAGCAGCCAAGAGGGTCCCAGCGGGAGCTCCTACAATGAGCAGTTCTTC.

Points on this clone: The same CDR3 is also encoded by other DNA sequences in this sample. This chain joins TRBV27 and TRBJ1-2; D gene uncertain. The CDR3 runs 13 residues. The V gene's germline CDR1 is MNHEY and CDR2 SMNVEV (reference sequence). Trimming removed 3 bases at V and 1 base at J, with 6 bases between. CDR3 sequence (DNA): TGTGCCAGCAGTTTGGGCCTTAACTATGGCTACACCTTC. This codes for CASSLGLNYGYTF.

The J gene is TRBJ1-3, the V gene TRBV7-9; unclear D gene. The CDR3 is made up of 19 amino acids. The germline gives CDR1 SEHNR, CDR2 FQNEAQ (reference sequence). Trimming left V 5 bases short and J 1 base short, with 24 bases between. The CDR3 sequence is CASSQRVRTPSWSGNTIYF. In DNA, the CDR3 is TGTGCCAGCAGCCAACGGGTCCGAACCCCCTCTTGGTCTGGAAACACCATATATTTT.

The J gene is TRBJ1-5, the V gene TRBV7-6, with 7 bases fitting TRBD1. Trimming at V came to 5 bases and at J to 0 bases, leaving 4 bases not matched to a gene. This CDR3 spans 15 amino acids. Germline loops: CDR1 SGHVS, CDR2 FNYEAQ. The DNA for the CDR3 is TGTGCCAGCAGCCCACGACAGGGTAGCAATCAGCCCCAGCATTTT. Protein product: CASSPRQGSNQPQHF. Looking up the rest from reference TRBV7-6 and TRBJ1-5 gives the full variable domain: GAGVSQSPRYKVTKRGQDVALRCDPISGHVSLYWYRQALGQGPEFLTYFNYEAQQDKSGLPNDRFSAERPEGSISTLTIQRTEQRDSAMYRCASSPRQGSNQPQHFGDGTRLSIL.